This TCR beta chain was documented in a study of breast tumors, draining lymph nodes, adjacent tissues. Breast cancer patients provided tissue from their axillary draining lymph nodes. V shed 7 bases and J shed 6 bases, with 13 bases lying between them. The CDR3 has 13 amino acids. Germline CDR1 and CDR2: LNHDA and SQIVND (reference sequence). Broader study findings: Tumor TCR diversity was below lymph nodes but above nontumor tissue.

This clonotype was counted ten times or more. Its matching antigen is unknown. MiXCR, applied by TCRdb to the multiplex PCR reads, yields one record per CDR3 protein. This sample yields about 300,000 distinct CDR3 sequences, of which 30% are seen a single time; 1.1% belongs to the top ten. This chain joins TRBV19 and TRBJ1-5; TRBD1 might be the D (5 bases). The TCR comes from a female donor with breast cancer. Some clones in this sample may be carry-over from other donors' samples. Sequenced material: axillary lymph node tissue. The CDR3 DNA reads TGTGCCAGTACGTTTTTGAGGGGTCAGCCCCAGCATTTT. Its protein is CASTFLRGQPQHF.